The 6 T cell receptor beta chains reported below all come from one sample, sequenced in a study of response to subunit inactivated influenza vaccine. TCRdb re-analysed the RT-PCR reads in MiXCR, keeping a single row per CDR3 protein. This sample has 540,000 or so distinct CDR3 sequences; 10% to 15% occur once, and the top ten carry around 14%. The sequences come from PBMCs from blood, collected roughly 47 days after vaccination. The receptors stem from a man in his fifties who received an inactivated influenza vaccine.

This clonotype was picked up many times. The genes are TRBV20-1 and TRBJ2-7; TRBD2 aligns across 9 bases. CDR1 and CDR2 from the germline V gene are DFQATT and SNEGSKA (reference sequence). The CDR3 extends over 13 amino acids. V lost 5 bases and J lost 5; bases outside the gene matches: 7. The CDR3 is CSASGTSPHEQYF. Here the CDR3 DNA reads TGCAGTGCTTCCGGGACTAGCCCCCACGAGCAGTACTTC.

This clonotype was recorded a few times. J is TRBJ1-1 and V is TRBV29-1, with D hard to call. CDR3 length equals 13 residues. Germline V gene data show CDR1 as SQVTM and CDR2 as ANQGSEA. Trimming stripped 4 bases from V and 3 bases from J, with 12 bases between. CDR3 sequence: CSVASRSHTEAFF. In DNA, the CDR3 is TGCAGCGTTGCGTCACGAAGCCACACTGAAGCTTTCTTT.

This clonotype has a count of ten or more. This chain uses TRBV4-3 with TRBJ2-2, with 9 bases matching TRBD1. The V gene's germline CDR1 is LGHNA and CDR2 YSLEER. CDR3 size: 16 residues. After removal of 3 bases from V and 7 bases from J, the junction contained 9 bases not matched to a gene. CDR3 residues: CASSQDNRGRVGELFF. The CDR3 DNA reads as TGCGCCAGCAGCCAGGATAACAGGGGGCGCGTCGGGGAGCTGTTTTTT.

This chain links TRBV2 with TRBJ2-1; D perhaps matches TRBD2 (6 bases). This CDR3 region has 18 residues. V lost 8 bases to trimming and J lost 0 bases, with 23 bases between them. The germline CDR1 and CDR2 sequences are SNHLY and FYNNEI. The CDR3 region is CASDLTSATYSSYNEQFF. The CDR3 region has the DNA TGTGCCAGCGATTTGACTAGTGCGACCTATAGCTCCTACAATGAGCAGTTCTTC. Full variable domain (rest looked up from reference TRBV2 and TRBJ2-1): EPEVTQTPSHQVTQMGQEVILRCVPISNHLYFYWYRQILGQKVEFLVSFYNNEISEKSEIFDDQFSVERPDGSNFTLKIRSTKLEDSAMYFCASDLTSATYSSYNEQFFGPGTRLTVL.

The V call is TRBV29-1, the J call TRBJ2-2; no clear D gene. Germline V gene sequence: CDR1 SQVTM, CDR2 ANQGSEA. Trimming stripped 1 base from V and 7 bases from J, with 7 bases between. The CDR3 contains 12 residues. Here the CDR3 DNA reads TGCAGCGTTGAAGCCCCTCACGGGGAGCTGTTTTTT. Translated: CSVEAPHGELFF.

This clonotype has only a few counts. The J gene is TRBJ2-7, the V gene TRBV5-1; D is perhaps TRBD2 (5 bases). Trimming shortened V by 0 bases and J by 5 bases, and 12 bases separated the two germline ends. The CDR3 is 14 amino acids. Germline CDR1 reads SGHRS; CDR2 reads YFSETQ. The CDR3: CASSLALTRDEQYF. The CDR3 nucleotides read TGCGCCAGCAGCTTGGCCTTAACGAGGGACGAGCAGTACTTC.